Below, 19 T cell receptor beta chains from the same sample are listed, as sequenced in a study of cytomegalovirus exposure and HLA in healthy donors. Using immunoSEQ multiplex PCR, the repertoire was profiled, and TCRdb retains in-frame clones only, with some absent. The sample holds tens of thousands of clones; roughly nine tenths are singletons and the top ten take 2% to 2.5%. The material sequenced was PBMCs. These receptor sequences come from a woman in her thirties in good health and CMV-seronegative.

The J gene is TRBJ2-3, the V gene TRBV7-6; the D gene is possibly TRBD2 (7 bases). Germline V gene sequence: CDR1 SGHVS, CDR2 FNYEAQ. The CDR3 runs to 16 residues. Trimming removed 4 bases from V and 3 bases from J, with 17 bases in between. The CDR3 loop reads CASSSQGGGLTDTQYF. CDR3 nucleotide sequence: TGTGCCAGCAGCTCACAGGGAGGGGGACTTACAGATACGCAGTATTTT.

V usage is TRBV11-1 and J usage is TRBJ2-5, with D unclear. The CDR3 is 12 residues long. Germline CDR1 and CDR2: SGHAT and FQDESV (reference sequence). V lost 5 bases and J 0 bases, leaving 4 bases between the germline ends. The CDR3 DNA sequence: TGTGCCAGCAGCCCGGACCAAGAGACCCAGTACTTC. This codes for CASSPDQETQYF.

The chain links TRBV4-3 to TRBJ2-2; the match to TRBD1 covers 7 bases. The CDR3 length is 13 residues. Germline loops: CDR1 LGHNA, CDR2 YSLEER. V trimming: 4 bases; J trimming: 7 bases; junction bases outside the gene matches: 3. CDR3 nucleotide sequence: TGCGCCAGCAGCCTTTACAGGGGCGGGGAGCTGTTTTTT. It specifies CASSLYRGGELFF.

This clone appeared a few times. V and J are TRBV28 and TRBJ2-7, with 8 nucleotides matching TRBD2. After removal of 5 bases from V and 4 bases from J, the junction contained 16 bases not matched to a gene. Looked up from germline, CDR1 is MDHEN and CDR2 is SYDVKM. This CDR3 is 17 amino acids long. CDR3 coding DNA: TGTGCCAGCAGTCAAGCGTTAGCCAGCGGGAGTTTTTACGAGCAGTACTTC. This codes for CASSQALASGSFYEQYF. The full variable domain, in which reference TRBV28 and TRBJ2-7 provide the parts outside the CDR3, is DVKVTQSSRYLVKRTGEKVFLECVQDMDHENMFWYRQDPGLGLRLIYFSYDVKMKEKGDIPEGYSVSREKKERFSLILESASTNQTSMYLCASSQALASGSFYEQYFGPGTRLTVT.

The V call is TRBV6-5, the J call TRBJ1-3, with D perhaps matching TRBD1 (5 bases). CDR1 and CDR2 from the germline V gene are MNHEY and SVGAGI. The CDR3 runs to 14 residues. Trimming stripped 6 bases from V and 4 bases from J, with 13 bases between. The chain's CDR3 is CASRSYGGGNTIYF. The CDR3 DNA follows: TGTGCCAGCAGAAGCTACGGGGGGGGAAACACCATATATTTT.

This chain connects TRBV25-1 to TRBJ1-1; the D is unclear. In germline, CDR1 is MGHDK, CDR2 SYGVNS. The CDR3 has 13 amino acids. The V end lost 4 bases, the J end lost 5 bases, and 11 bases lay between the germline ends. The CDR3 DNA sequence: TGTGCCAGCAGTGGATCCGGAGTAACTGAAGCTTTCTTT. It codes for CASSGSGVTEAFF. Full variable domain (remainder filled in from reference TRBV25-1 and TRBJ1-1): EADIYQTPRYLVIGTGKKITLECSQTMGHDKMYWYQQDPGMELHLIHYSYGVNSTEKGDLSSESTVSRIRTEHFPLTLESARPSHTSQYLCASSGSGVTEAFFGQGTRLTVV.

The gene calls are TRBV27 and TRBJ1-4; D is possibly TRBD1 (5 bases). V was pared by 3 bases and J by 6 bases, with 11 bases between. The CDR3 runs to 14 residues. Germline loops: CDR1 MNHEY, CDR2 SMNVEV (reference sequence). The CDR3 sequence is CASSLQGGYEKLFF. In DNA, the CDR3 is TGTGCCAGCAGTTTGCAGGGAGGGTATGAAAAACTGTTTTTT.

The genes are TRBV30 and TRBJ1-1; D gene ambiguous. The CDR3 covers 11 residues. V lost 0 bases to trimming and J lost 7 bases, with 6 bases between them. CDR1 is GTSNPN, CDR2 SVGIG, per germline (reference sequence). This CDR3 is CAWSVRVEAFF. In nucleotides, the CDR3 is TGTGCCTGGAGTGTACGGGTTGAAGCTTTCTTT.

The chain joins TRBV18 to TRBJ2-5; D ambiguous. The CDR3 is 16 amino acids. From germline, CDR1 is KGHSH and CDR2 LQKENI. Trimming left V 1 base short and J 2 bases short, with 14 bases between. CDR3 nucleotide sequence: TGTGCCAGCTCACCACGGGTTCTGCGGCAACAAGAGACCCAGTACTTC. Its translation is CASSPRVLRQQETQYF.

The V call is TRBV9, the J call TRBJ2-7, with 10 positions matching TRBD1. This CDR3 has 15 residues. J gave up 0 bases and V 4 bases, and 4 bases lay outside the gene matches. Germline CDR1 and CDR2: SGDLS and YYNGEE. CDR3 bases: TGTGCCAGCAGCCCTTGGACAGGGGGCTCCTACGAGCAGTACTTC. Translated, it gives CASSPWTGGSYEQYF.

V gene TRBV6-1 combines with J gene TRBJ2-3; 9 bases map to TRBD2. Per the germline V gene, CDR1 is MNHNS and CDR2 is SASEGT. The CDR3 has 16 amino acids. The V gene end was trimmed by 4 bases and the J gene end by 3 bases; junction bases not matched to a gene: 8. The DNA for the CDR3 is TGTGCCAGCAGTGTCCGACTAGCGGTGAGGACAGATACGCAGTATTTT. Translation: CASSVRLAVRTDTQYF.

CDR3 sequence reads: CAQLRELAEPDTQYF. DNA of the CDR3: TGTGCCCAACTAAGGGAACTAGCGGAGCCCGATACGCAGTATTTT. The V call is TRBV30, the J call TRBJ2-3; 8 nucleotides match TRBD2. V was clipped by 8 bases and J by 6 bases; unmatched bases: 16. The germline CDR1 and CDR2 sequences are GTSNPN and SVGIG (reference sequence). This CDR3 has 15 residues.

This chain links TRBV6-5 with TRBJ2-1; 7 positions match TRBD2. Trimming took 4 bases from V and 6 from J; bases not matched to a gene: 6. CDR1 is MNHEY and CDR2 is SVGAGI in the germline V gene. The CDR3 is 14 residues long. CDR3 DNA: TGTGCCAGCAGTTCTGGGGCGGGAGTCAATGAGCAGTTCTTC. Its translation is CASSSGAGVNEQFF.

The chain has TRBV7-2 and TRBJ2-3, with 11 bases that match TRBD2. Unmatched junction bases numbered 3, after V lost 0 bases and J lost 4 bases. This CDR3 comprises 16 residues. Germline V gene data show CDR1 as SGHTA and CDR2 as FQGNSA. The CDR3 sequence is CASSLAPSGRPDTQYF. In DNA, the CDR3 is TGTGCCAGCAGCTTAGCCCCTAGCGGGAGGCCAGATACGCAGTATTTT. The whole variable domain, remainder taken from reference TRBV7-2 and TRBJ2-3, is GAGVSQSPSNKVTEKGKDVELRCDPISGHTALYWYRQSLGQGLEFLIYFQGNSAPDKSGLPSDRFSAERTGGSVSTLTIQRTQQEDSAVYLCASSLAPSGRPDTQYFGPGTRLTVL.

The rearrangement uses TRBV11-2 and TRBJ1-3; TRBD1 is a possible D gene (5 bases). Germline V gene data show CDR1 as SGHAT and CDR2 as FQNNGV. Trimming pared 2 bases from V and 0 bases from J, leaving 17 bases between. The CDR3 has 18 residues. CDR3 nucleotide sequence: TGTGCCAGCAGCTTATGGGCGGGGGTTACCCACTCTGGAAACACCATATATTTT. It translates to CASSLWAGVTHSGNTIYF.

CDR3 protein: CASSLVRSGTYEQYF. The CDR3 bases are TGCGCCAGCAGCTTGGTGCGCAGCGGAACCTACGAGCAGTACTTC. V and J are TRBV5-1 and TRBJ2-7; perhaps TRBD2 as D (5 bases). Germline CDR1 SGHRS, CDR2 YFSETQ. CDR3 length: 15 amino acids. V gave up 0 bases and J gave up 2 bases, with 12 bases separating them.

V is TRBV19 and J is TRBJ2-1; maybe TRBD2 (6 bases). The ends were cut back, 3 bases at V and 2 bases at J, with 14 bases in the middle. The V gene's germline CDR1 is LNHDA and CDR2 SQIVND (reference sequence). The CDR3 is made up of 16 amino acids. The CDR3 DNA is TGTGCCAGTAGTATTCTCCCGGGACTTACCTACAATGAGCAGTTCTTC. This sequence encodes CASSILPGLTYNEQFF.

The chain has TRBV7-6 and TRBJ2-3, with unresolved D. The CDR3 is made up of 12 amino acids. V was pared by 6 bases and J by 5 bases, with 9 bases between. Germline assignment: CDR1 SGHVS and CDR2 FNYEAQ. Here the CDR3 DNA reads TGTGCCAGCAGTCAAACGGGAGATACGCAGTATTTT. Its protein product is CASSQTGDTQYF.

This chain uses TRBV28 with TRBJ2-3, with D possibly TRBD2 on 5 matching bases. The germline V gene has CDR1 MDHEN and CDR2 SYDVKM. This CDR3 comprises 15 residues. V gave up 6 bases and J gave up 2 bases, with 15 bases separating them. CDR3 in DNA: TGTGCCAGCAGCACAATGGCGGGCCTCACAGATACGCAGTATTTT. It is translated as CASSTMAGLTDTQYF.